This T cell receptor beta chain was recovered during a study of cytomegalovirus exposure and HLA in healthy donors. Notes on this clone: One end of the junction varies from germline; a read error may be responsible.

The germline CDR1 and CDR2 sequences are SEHNR and FQNEAQ (reference sequence). The CDR3 runs 12 residues. In the PCR, 60 Vbeta and 13 Jbeta primers were used. This table comes from immunoSEQ multiplex PCR, and its TCRdb copy is limited to in-frame clones, with some not included. The table has some 190,000 clones, roughly 86% seen once. V is TRBV7-9 and J is TRBJ2-7; D is undetermined. Sequenced sample: PBMCs. This receptor was obtained from a man in his forties or fifties in good health and CMV-seropositive. CDR3 sequence: CASSLESSEQYF. CDR3 DNA sequence: TGTGCCAGCAGCTTAGAATCCTCCGAGCAGTACTTC.